What follows describes a single T cell receptor (beta chain). Its antigen is unidentified. Only in-frame clones appear in the TCRdb table, and some are missing; sequencing was by immunoSEQ multiplex PCR. The data show over 90,000 clones, around 88% seen once. The CDR3 runs 17 residues. The germline V gene has CDR1 SGHTA and CDR2 FQGTGA. Losses at the gene ends were 10 bases for V and 7 bases for J; bases not matched to a gene: 19. Healthy donors had no documented immune events, such as infections, while sampled. This record belongs to a study of identifying expanded T cells in peripheral blood. Study observations and caveats: Over approximately two and four weeks, about 16 and 19 clones changed, versus approximately 1.2 between replicates.

The chain couples TRBV7-3 to TRBJ1-5, with 10 bases aligning to TRBD1. This clonotype was obtained from a person between 18 and 75 years old in good health. The source material was blood. The chain's CDR3 is CAILNRDRGGEPQPQHF. CDR3 sequence (DNA): TGTGCCATCTTGAACCGGGACAGGGGTGGTGAGCCCCAGCCCCAGCATTTT.